One and the same sample provided the 23 T cell receptor beta chains below, sequenced in a study of human T cells and chemical hapten exposure. Time point denoted: patch test 1, 2 weeks after DPC sensitization. Stated treatment: therapeutic diphenylcyclopropenone sensitization with weekly scalp DPC. TCRdb re-called the RACE reads with MiXCR, one entry per CDR3 protein. The data contain about 69,000 distinct CDR3 sequences, 25% to 40% of them seen just once; the ten biggest clones take up about 8.9%. The material sequenced was whole blood, taken in connection with sensitization to the hapten diphenylcyclopropenone (DPC). The receptors here all came from a man aged 35 to 55 with alopecia areata. Some clones in this sample may be carry-over from other donors' samples.

The chain links TRBV18 to TRBJ1-6; 7 nucleotides line up with TRBD1. The CDR3 consists of 14 residues. Germline trimming cut 4 bases from V and 5 bases from J; bases unmatched to any gene: 2. CDR1 and CDR2 (germline): KGHSH, LQKENI. Here the CDR3 reads CASSQDRHNSPLHF. In DNA form, the CDR3 reads TGTGCCAGCTCACAGGACAGGCATAATTCACCCCTCCACTTT. Supplemented by reference TRBV18 and TRBJ1-6, the full variable domain reads NAGVMQNPRHLVRRRGQEARLRCSPMKGHSHVYWYRQLPEEGLKFMVYLQKENIIDESGMPKERFSAEFPKEGPSILRIQQVVRGDSAAYFCASSQDRHNSPLHFGNGTRLTVT.

CDR3 DNA sequence: TGTGCCAGCAGCCAAGGTGGGGGTGGGAGGTGGCCCCAGCATTTT. Translated, it gives CASSQGGGGRWPQHF. The rearrangement links TRBV3-1 to TRBJ1-5; D is possibly TRBD1 (5 bases). Germline loops: CDR1 LGHDT, CDR2 YNNKEL (reference sequence). The germline V and J ends were trimmed by 1 base and 9 bases, with 16 bases remaining between them. The CDR3 runs to 15 residues.

The rearrangement links TRBV6-5 to TRBJ1-2; no clear D. The germline CDR1 and CDR2 sequences are MNHEY and SVGAGI. The CDR3 covers 13 residues. V was cut by 5 bases and J by 3 bases, with 10 bases left in between. CDR3 bases: TGTGCCAGCAGTCTGGACGTCGACTATGGCTACACCTTC. Protein sequence: CASSLDVDYGYTF.

J is TRBJ2-2 and V is TRBV5-4, with 7 bases that match TRBD2. Per germline, CDR1 SGHNT and CDR2 YYREEE (reference sequence). The CDR3 is made up of 21 amino acids. Germline trimming cut 2 bases from V and 6 bases from J; bases unmatched to any gene: 25. CDR3 nucleotides: TGTGCCAGCAGCTTTCGACGGAGGGTTTCGACTAGCTTGATGTTTCCCGGGGAGCTGTTTTTT. The encoded protein is CASSFRRRVSTSLMFPGELFF.

The chain recombines TRBV5-6 with TRBJ2-4; no clear D. The CDR3 consists of 15 residues. CDR1 is SGHDT and CDR2 is YYEEEE in the germline V gene. Trimming pared 3 bases from V and 8 bases from J, leaving 18 bases between. The CDR3 loop is CASSSNPPRRDIQYF. The CDR3, as DNA: TGTGCCAGCAGCTCGAATCCCCCCCGAAGGGACATTCAGTACTTC.

In this sample, this clonotype turned up a few times. The J gene is TRBJ2-7, the V gene TRBV20-1, with 10 bases lining up with TRBD2. This CDR3 has 13 amino acids. Per germline, CDR1 DFQATT and CDR2 SNEGSKA (reference sequence). The ends lost 2 bases at V and 3 bases at J; junction bases unmatched: 1. CDR3 sequence reads: CSARLAGVYEQYF. DNA for the CDR3: TGCAGTGCTAGACTAGCGGGAGTCTACGAGCAGTACTTC.

This clonotype was picked up a small number of times. The CDR3 here is CASSFSIFGGMEQFF. CDR3 bases: TGTGCCAGCAGTTTTTCAATCTTCGGGGGGATGGAGCAGTTCTTC. This chain uses TRBV28 with TRBJ2-1, with TRBD2 identical over 7 bases. The CDR3 is 15 amino acids. The V and J ends lost 3 bases and 10 bases, in that order; junction bases with no gene match: 12. From germline, CDR1 is MDHEN and CDR2 SYDVKM.

This chain uses TRBV7-8 with TRBJ2-1; TRBD1 is a possible D gene (5 bases). The CDR3 is made up of 16 amino acids. Trimming removed 2 bases from V and 8 bases from J, with 19 bases in between. Germline CDR1 and CDR2: SGHVS and FQNEAQ. The CDR3 DNA reads TGTGCCAGCAGCTTAAGGGGCGACGCCGGTAGGGATGAGCAGTTCTTC. Its translation: CASSLRGDAGRDEQFF.

The chain links TRBV24-1 to TRBJ2-1; 9 nucleotides align to TRBD1. In germline, CDR1 is KGHDR, CDR2 SFDVKD. This CDR3 is 14 amino acids long. V trimming: 4 bases; J trimming: 8 bases; junction bases outside the gene matches: 5. CDR3 sequence (DNA): TGTGCCACCAGTGAGCGTACAGGGGGCCATGAGCAGTTCTTC. Translated, it gives CATSERTGGHEQFF.

The rearrangement uses TRBV7-9 and TRBJ2-1; unclear D gene. The germline V and J ends were trimmed by 5 bases and 4 bases, with 9 bases remaining between them. The CDR3 contains 13 residues. CDR1 SEHNR and CDR2 FQNEAQ come from the germline V gene (reference sequence). CDR3 region: CASSGVGYNEQFF. The CDR3, as DNA: TGTGCCAGCAGCGGAGTGGGGTACAATGAGCAGTTCTTC.

The J gene is TRBJ2-5, the V gene TRBV20-1; D possibly corresponds to TRBD2 (6 bases). The length of the CDR3 is 14 residues. The germline CDR1 and CDR2 sequences are DFQATT and SNEGSKA (reference sequence). The V end was cut by 3 bases, the J end by 5 bases, with 16 bases between. The CDR3 DNA is TGCAGTGCTAGCACCGGGGCGGGGATGGAGACCCAGTACTTC. Its translation: CSASTGAGMETQYF.

The V and J genes are TRBV7-2 and TRBJ1-1, with unresolved D. The CDR3 length is 15 residues. Trimming stripped 4 bases from V and 8 bases from J, with 20 bases between. CDR1 and CDR2 (germline): SGHTA, FQGNSA. CDR3 bases: TGTGCCAGCAGCTCCGCGTTCGTCCTGGTAGAAGAAGCTTTCTTT. Translated, it gives CASSSAFVLVEEAFF.

The CDR3 coding sequence is TGTGCCAGCAGCCCTGGCCTCGTCTTAAGGGGCAATGAGCAGTTCTTC. Its translation is CASSPGLVLRGNEQFF. V and J are TRBV9 and TRBJ2-1; D is possibly TRBD1 (5 bases). CDR3 size: 16 residues. Trimming stripped 4 bases from V and 6 bases from J, with 20 bases between. The germline gives CDR1 SGDLS, CDR2 YYNGEE.

This chain joins TRBV11-3 and TRBJ2-7; D is tentatively TRBD1 or TRBD2 (5 bases each). This CDR3 comprises 14 residues. Germline assignment: CDR1 SGHNT and CDR2 YENEEA. The V end was cut by 4 bases, the J end by 5 bases, with 15 bases between. For the CDR3, the DNA is TGTGCCAGCAGCTATTCCGGGGCGCGCAACGAGCAGTACTTC. Encoded protein: CASSYSGARNEQYF.

The V call is TRBV27, the J call TRBJ2-7, with 9 bases matching TRBD2. Looked up from germline, CDR1 is MNHEY and CDR2 is SMNVEV (reference sequence). V dropped 9 bases and J dropped 3; count of bases not matched to a gene: 9. The CDR3 length is 14 residues. Written as DNA, the CDR3 is TGTGCCAGTTCAAGGGCTAGCGGGATCTACGAGCAGTACTTC. Translation gives CASSRASGIYEQYF.

This clonotype is a singleton in its sample. Its ends do not fully match the called genes, so a read error is possible. The chain has TRBV3-1 and TRBJ1-5, with D tentatively TRBD1 (6 bases). The CDR3 extends over 18 amino acids. The germline V gene has CDR1 LGHDT and CDR2 YNNKEL (reference sequence). The CDR3 sequence is CASSQVNRAKGSNQPQNF. CDR3 coding DNA: TGTGCCAGCAGCCAAGTGAACAGGGCTAAGGGTAGCAATCAGCCCCAGAATTTT.

The rearrangement joins TRBV6-6 to TRBJ2-3; TRBD2 agrees at 7 bases. The CDR3 consists of 15 residues. Germline CDR1 MNHNY, CDR2 SVGAGI (reference sequence). The V gene end was trimmed by 6 bases and the J gene end by 2 bases; junction bases not matched to a gene: 8. The CDR3 region is CASSFTSAFTDTQYF. CDR3 DNA: TGTGCCAGCAGCTTTACTAGCGCCTTCACAGATACGCAGTATTTT.

Only a few counts were recorded for this clonotype. This rearrangement joins TRBV5-1 to TRBJ2-1; TRBD2 matches at 13 bases. The germline CDR1 and CDR2 sequences are SGHRS and YFSETQ. The CDR3 consists of 16 residues. The V and J ends lost 3 bases and 2 bases, in that order; junction bases with no gene match: 2. The CDR3 region has the DNA TGCGCCAGCAGCTCGGGGACTAGCGGGGCCTACAATGAGCAGTTCTTC. Protein: CASSSGTSGAYNEQFF.

The chain couples TRBV5-1 to TRBJ2-7; no clear D. V was clipped by 2 bases and J by 3 bases, with 3 bases between them. In germline, CDR1 is SGHRS, CDR2 YFSETQ. CDR3 size: 11 residues. The CDR3 region is CASSFDYEQYF. The CDR3 nucleotides are TGCGCCAGCAGCTTCGACTACGAGCAGTACTTC.

A few counts support this clonotype. The chain recombines TRBV12-5 with TRBJ2-7, with 14 positions matching TRBD2. CDR1 and CDR2 from the germline V gene are LGHNT and FRNRAP. The V segment lost 1 base and the J segment 3 bases; nucleotides outside the gene matches: 5. The CDR3 contains 17 residues. Here the CDR3 reads CASGLATSGRAVYEQYF. The DNA of the CDR3 is TGTGCTAGTGGTTTGGCGACTAGCGGGAGGGCCGTCTACGAGCAGTACTTC.

The chain has TRBV9 and TRBJ1-1, with unresolved D. Trimming cost V 6 bases and J 6 bases, with 15 bases left between them. The germline CDR1 and CDR2 sequences are SGDLS and YYNGEE. The CDR3 has 13 amino acids. CDR3 region: CASNLEGGSEAFF. CDR3 nucleotides: TGTGCCAGCAACTTAGAGGGCGGATCTGAAGCTTTCTTT.

The chain joins TRBV7-3 to TRBJ2-1, with D perhaps TRBD1 (6 bases). The CDR3 length is 14 residues. Germline lookup yields CDR1 SGHTA and CDR2 FQGTGA. V gave up 2 bases and J gave up 8 bases, with 13 bases separating them. DNA of the CDR3: TGTGCCAGCAGCTTAGGGGGCGCCGTTGATGAGCAGTTCTTC. Amino acid sequence: CASSLGGAVDEQFF.

This clonotype was detected only a few times. DNA for the CDR3: TGTGCCATCAGTGTGACCGCGTACGAGCAGTACTTC. Its translation is CAISVTAYEQYF. V usage is TRBV10-3 and J usage is TRBJ2-7; D not certain. The CDR3 covers 12 residues. In germline, CDR1 is ENHRY, CDR2 SYGVKD. The ends were cut back, 4 bases at V and 4 bases at J, with 8 bases in the middle.